The clone carrying this T cell receptor (beta chain) was observed a single time. The data derive from a study of blood T cell repertoires in COVID-19. For the study at large: Acute and convalescent COVID-19 samples came from the United States, Italy and Spain. PBMCs, B-cell-depleted T cells, or T cells were the source of the cDNA or gDNA that made up the material.

Per the study methods: Quantification of nucleated cells was approximated via reference gene primer amplification. The repertoire was sequenced with immunoSEQ multiplex PCR; TCRdb's copy has only in-frame clones and lacks some. D and trimming come from the DNA, and the V and J calls and clone size come from that table. The table lists about 88,000 clones, over 90% of them singletons. Trimming took off 5 bases at V and 2 bases at J, with 11 bases between the two ends. There are 14 residues in the CDR3. Germline lookup yields CDR1 LNHDA and CDR2 SQIVND (reference sequence). The TCR sequence derives from a man aged 60 to 75 with acute or convalescent COVID-19. The sequencing sample was made of peripheral blood. This chain joins TRBV19 and TRBJ2-3; D is unclear. The CDR3: CASSGRGVTDTQYF. CDR3 DNA sequence: TGTGCCAGTAGTGGTAGAGGAGTCACAGATACGCAGTATTTT.